This TCR beta chain is from a study of blood T cells in healthy people across ages. On this clonotype: Its antigen is undetermined.

Donation came from healthy Caucasian individuals in Russia who were aged about 6 to 90. With a J-beta primer mix and a sample-barcoded 5' primer, a second PCR ran 7 to 11 cycles. Template switching added a 12-random-nucleotide identifier to every cDNA molecule. A single record per CDR3 protein comes from TCRdb applying MiXCR to the 5' RACE reads. This sample has 850,000 to 1,000,000 distinct CDR3 sequences, with just over 50% found just once. Study-wide results and limits: Older individuals had lower TCR beta diversity per million T cells (the decline was roughly linear). PBMCs that were unsorted prevented a conclusive naive versus antigen-experienced comparison.

Deletions cut 3 bases from V and 2 bases from J, with 8 bases between. The CDR3 runs 12 residues. Per germline, CDR1 DFQATT and CDR2 SNEGSKA (reference sequence). This rearrangement joins TRBV20-1 to TRBJ2-7; possibly TRBD1 or TRBD2 for D (5 bases each). The receptor was isolated from a woman aged 55-70 years in good health. Sequenced material: blood. The CDR3 region has the DNA TGCAGTGCTAGTACGGGGCCCTACGAGCAGTACTTC. Residues: CSASTGPYEQYF.